These T cell receptor beta chains were read from a single sample in a study of cytomegalovirus exposure and HLA in healthy donors. Sequencing was performed with immunoSEQ multiplex PCR; in TCRdb, only in-frame clones are kept and a portion is missing. The table has 60,000 to 70,000 clones, less than 75% seen once. The specimen was PBMCs. Receptor source: a man in his fifties or sixties in good health and CMV-seropositive. CDR3s include the opening cysteine and the closing phenylalanine or tryptophan. Fields, in order: V gene, D gene, J gene, clone size, CDR3 DNA, CDR3 protein. The D gene is left open where the match is weak. Rows give clone size only sometimes, using once, few, many, or a class for an expanded clone.

TRBV6-1	TRBD2	TRBJ2-7	few	TGTGCCAGCAGGCTAGGGACTAGCGGGGGATACGAGCAGTACTTC	CASRLGTSGGYEQYF
TRBV7-9	TRBD1	TRBJ1-1	.	TGTGCCAGCAGCAGCCCTTGGGACAGTGAAGCTTTCTTT	CASSSPWDSEAFF
TRBV27	TRBD2	TRBJ2-1	.	TGTGCCAGCAGTTTTGTGGCGGGAGCGGGTGAGCAGTTCTTC	CASSFVAGAGEQFF
TRBV13	.	TRBJ1-4	.	TGTGCCAGCAGCTTGGGCTCTAATGAAAAACTGTTTTTT	CASSLGSNEKLFF
TRBV6-6	TRBD2	TRBJ2-7	few	TGTGCCAGCAGTTACACGACTAGCGAGGTCTACGAGCAGTACTTC	CASSYTTSEVYEQYF
TRBV18	.	TRBJ1-1	.	TGTGCCAGCTCACCCAACCGGGGTGAAGCTTTCTTT	CASSPNRGEAFF
TRBV5-6	.	TRBJ2-7	.	TGTGCCAGCAGCTACGGGTACGAGCAGTACTTC	CASSYGYEQYF
TRBV5-1	.	TRBJ2-5	.	TGCGCCAGCAGCTTGTCCGAAGAGACCCAGTACTTC	CASSLSEETQYF
TRBV28	.	TRBJ2-7	.	TGTGCCAGCAGTAAAACGGGACACTACTACGAGCAGTACTTC	CASSKTGHYYEQYF
TRBV5-1	TRBD1	TRBJ2-7	.	TGCGCCAGCAGCTTACCGGGACAGGGTGGCCTCGAGCAGTACTTC	CASSLPGQGGLEQYF
TRBV6-1	TRBD1	TRBJ1-3	.	TGTGCCAGCAGTCAAGGGGACAGTGTCGCCGGAAACACCATATATTTT	CASSQGDSVAGNTIYF
TRBV2	TRBD1	TRBJ1-5	.	TGTGCCAGCAACAGAGACAGGGAAGCCAATCAGCCCCAGCATTTT	CASNRDREANQPQHF
TRBV14	.	TRBJ1-2	.	TGTGCCAGCAGCCAAAAGCCGGGTCCAGAGGCGGGCTATGGCTACACCTTC	CASSQKPGPEAGYGYTF
TRBV14	TRBD2	TRBJ2-3	.	TGTGCCAGCAGCCAACAACTAGCGGCCACAGATACGCAGTATTTT	CASSQQLAATDTQYF
TRBV6-1	TRBD1	TRBJ2-2	.	TGTGCCAGCAGGGTAGAAACCGGCACAGGGGGGCTGTTTTTT	CASRVETGTGGLFF
TRBV7-2	.	TRBJ1-5	.	TGTGCCAGCAGTACGGGGCGGGGGGCAGGCCAGCCCCAGCATTTT	CASSTGRGAGQPQHF
TRBV7-9	.	TRBJ1-1	.	TGTGCCAGCAGCCGGGGAGGGACTGAAGCTTTCTTT	CASSRGGTEAFF
TRBV30	TRBD1	TRBJ1-3	once	TGTGCCTGCCACAGGGGGTCTGGAAACACCATATATTTT	CACHRGSGNTIYF
TRBV9	.	TRBJ1-1	once	TGTGCCAGCAGCGTAGTTCCGGGGGAAACTGAAGCTTTCTTT	CASSVVPGETEAFF
TRBV6-5	TRBD1	TRBJ1-1	few	TGTGCCAGCAAGATACAGGGGTTGAACACTGAAGCTTTCTTT	CASKIQGLNTEAFF
TRBV6-4	.	TRBJ2-6	.	TGTGCCAGCAGTGACGGGGGGACTGGGGCCAACGTCCTGACTTTC	CASSDGGTGANVLTF
TRBV6-5	TRBD1	TRBJ2-5	few	TGTGCCAGCAGTTTGAGGACAGGGGGCTGGGAGACCCAGTACTTC	CASSLRTGGWETQYF
TRBV27	.	TRBJ2-7	.	TGTGCCAGCAGTTTTCACGGGATCTCCTACGAGCAGTACTTC	CASSFHGISYEQYF
TRBV7-3	TRBD1	TRBJ2-5	.	TGTGCCAGCAGTTCGACAGGGAATACAGAGACCCAGTACTTC	CASSSTGNTETQYF
TRBV5-5	.	TRBJ1-5	.	TGTGCCAGCAGCTTGGCTCTACAACCGGGGGGGGTGGGCAATCAGCCCCAGCATTTT	CASSLALQPGGVGNQPQHF
TRBV18	.	TRBJ1-6	.	TGTGCCAGCTCACCGCAGACTGATTCACCCCTCCACTTT	CASSPQTDSPLHF
TRBV27	TRBD2	TRBJ2-7	.	TGTGCCAGCACGAGGACTAGCGGTTTCTACGAGCAGTACTTC	CASTRTSGFYEQYF
TRBV4-1	.	TRBJ2-7	.	TGCGCCAGCAGCCAAGAACCAAGCACCTACGAGCAGTACTTC	CASSQEPSTYEQYF